Below, 28 T cell receptor beta chains from the same sample are listed, as sequenced in a study of Tregs in tolerant kidney transplant recipients. Data came from immunoSEQ multiplex PCR; TCRdb stores just in-frame clones and leaves some out. The repertoire has approximately 67,000 clones, roughly 89% of them found once; the top ten carry approximately 10%. The sample consisted of CD8+ T cells from blood, taken before the transplant. These receptor sequences come from a human donor who received a combined kidney and bone marrow transplant.

This clone was observed once. The chain employs TRBV29-1 and TRBJ1-1, with D hard to call. Germline V CDR1 and CDR2: SQVTM, ANQGSEA. Between the trimmed V and J ends, which lost 8 bases and 8 bases, there was a span of 18 bases. This CDR3 region has 12 residues. The CDR3 region is CSSWFLGGEAFF. As DNA, the CDR3 is TGCAGCTCTTGGTTCTTGGGAGGGGAAGCTTTCTTT.

This sequence joins TRBV15 and TRBJ1-2; D is perhaps TRBD1 (5 bases). V lost 4 bases, J lost 4 bases, and 13 bases lay in between. This CDR3 spans 14 amino acids. Germline loops: CDR1 LNHNV, CDR2 YYDKDF (reference sequence). CDR3 sequence reads: CATSTLQDSYGYTF. CDR3 bases: TGTGCCACCAGCACCCTACAGGATTCCTATGGCTACACCTTC.

This chain links TRBV7-3 with TRBJ2-5; D may be TRBD1 (6 bases). The J call may be in error: the DNA end matches TRBJ2-7 better. CDR3 length: 15 residues. Germline V gene data show CDR1 as SGHTA and CDR2 as FQGTGA. As DNA, the CDR3 is TGTGCCAGCAGCTTAGGGGGCCTCGGCACCTACGAGCAGTACTTC. This sequence encodes CASSLGGLGTYEQYF.

This clone was detected only once. This chain connects TRBV6-5 to TRBJ1-1; D is unresolved. From germline, CDR1 is MNHEY and CDR2 SVGAGI. V lost 5 bases, J lost 8 bases, and 12 bases lay in between. The CDR3 contains 12 residues. The chain's CDR3 is CASSAQHSEAFF. For the CDR3, the DNA is TGTGCCAGCAGTGCCCAACATTCAGAAGCTTTCTTT.

The rearrangement links TRBV2 to TRBJ1-5; TRBD1 agrees at 9 bases. The CDR3 runs to 15 residues. Germline V gives CDR1 SNHLY, CDR2 FYNNEI. Trimming at V came to 6 bases and at J to 3 bases, leaving 6 bases not matched to a gene. The CDR3 spells CASSRRDRVNQPQHF. The CDR3 coding sequence is TGTGCCAGCAGCCGAAGGGACAGGGTCAATCAGCCCCAGCATTTT.

The rearrangement links TRBV28 to TRBJ1-5, with no clear D. The V gene's germline CDR1 is MDHEN and CDR2 SYDVKM. The CDR3 spans 15 residues. The germline V and J ends were trimmed by 3 bases and 4 bases, with 13 bases remaining between them. The CDR3 is CASSFRFRANQPQHF. In nucleotides, the CDR3 is TGTGCCAGCAGTTTCAGGTTCAGAGCAAATCAGCCCCAGCATTTT.

This rearrangement joins TRBV30 to TRBJ2-7, with 7 bases aligning to TRBD1. Germline loops: CDR1 GTSNPN, CDR2 SVGIG (reference sequence). Trimming at V came to 1 base and at J to 3 bases, leaving 0 bases not matched to a gene. This CDR3 region has 12 residues. DNA for the CDR3: TGTGCCTGGAGTGGGGACAGCTACGAGCAGTACTTC. The encoded protein is CAWSGDSYEQYF.

The sample holds one count of this clone. The chain uses TRBV9 and TRBJ2-1; 12 bases map to TRBD2. This CDR3 is 16 amino acids long. CDR1 and CDR2 from the germline V gene are SGDLS and YYNGEE. The junction had 7 bases not matched to a gene; V was cut back by 4 bases and J by 5 bases. The CDR3 nucleotides read TGTGCCAGCAGCCCCCAAGGACTAGCGGGGAACAATGAGCAGTTCTTC. It translates to CASSPQGLAGNNEQFF.

The chain carries TRBV5-1 and TRBJ2-3; D perhaps matches TRBD2 (5 bases). Germline values: CDR1 SGHRS, CDR2 YFSETQ. This CDR3 spans 14 amino acids. With 4 bases removed from V and 0 bases from J, the gap between germline ends came to 9 bases. As DNA, the CDR3 is TGCGCCAGCAGCCTGTGGACTAGCACAGATACGCAGTATTTT. Its protein is CASSLWTSTDTQYF.

The chain combines TRBV5-4 with TRBJ1-1, with 7 bases fitting TRBD1. The CDR3 sequence is 13 residues long. The germline CDR1 and CDR2 sequences are SGHNT and YYREEE (reference sequence). Unmatched junction bases numbered 3, after V lost 1 base and J lost 6 bases. CDR3 sequence reads: CASSLRGGPEAFF. CDR3 nucleotide sequence: TGTGCCAGCAGCTTGAGAGGGGGCCCTGAAGCTTTCTTT.

The chain joins TRBV13 to TRBJ2-1, with TRBD2 matching over 14 bases. V shed 5 bases, J shed 0 bases, and the junction held 12 bases outside the gene matches. The germline gives CDR1 PRHDT, CDR2 FYEKMQ (reference sequence). CDR3 length: 20 amino acids. In nucleotides, the CDR3 is TGTGCCAGCAGCCCACAGCCGGGACTAGCGGGGGCAAGCTCCTACAATGAGCAGTTCTTC. Amino acids: CASSPQPGLAGASSYNEQFF.

The chain employs TRBV27 and TRBJ1-1; D is uncertain. Trimming took 0 bases from V and 1 from J, leaving 15 bases between them. The CDR3 has 17 residues. Germline-derived CDR1 and CDR2 are MNHEY and SMNVEV (reference sequence). CDR3 sequence reads: CASSLSGEFFQNTEAFF. In nucleotides, the CDR3 is TGTGCCAGCAGTTTATCGGGCGAATTTTTTCAGAACACTGAAGCTTTCTTT.

The rearrangement joins TRBV5-1 to TRBJ2-4; D is undetermined. V was trimmed by 0 bases and J by 7 bases, leaving 11 bases between them. The CDR3 consists of 14 residues. CDR1 is SGHRS, CDR2 YFSETQ, per germline. The CDR3 is CASSLVGVENIQYF. The DNA for the CDR3 is TGCGCCAGCAGCTTGGTCGGTGTGGAGAACATTCAGTACTTC. Supplemented by reference TRBV5-1 and TRBJ2-4, the full variable domain reads KAGVTQTPRYLIKTRGQQVTLSCSPISGHRSVSWYQQTPGQGLQFLFEYFSETQRNKGNFPGRFSGRQFSNSRSEMNVSTLELGDSALYLCASSLVGVENIQYFGAGTRLSVL.

The chain recombines TRBV5-6 with TRBJ1-2, with TRBD1 identical over 9 bases. CDR1 and CDR2 (germline): SGHDT, YYEEEE. The length of the CDR3 is 15 residues. V gave up 5 bases and J gave up 5 bases; unmatched junction bases: 10. CDR3 nucleotide sequence: TGTGCCAGCAGAGGACAGGGGCCCCCAGGATATGGCTACACCTTC. Protein: CASRGQGPPGYGYTF.

This chain links TRBV12-5 with TRBJ1-1; a weak D match, TRBD1 (5 bases). Germline V lookup: CDR1 LGHNT, CDR2 FRNRAP. Trimming shortened V by 7 bases and J by 2 bases, and 11 bases separated the two germline ends. The CDR3 runs to 13 residues. The CDR3: CASVVQGNTEAFF. The CDR3 DNA reads TGTGCTAGTGTCGTCCAGGGTAACACTGAAGCTTTCTTT.

The J gene is TRBJ2-5, the V gene TRBV7-6; D remains ambiguous. Germline V gene lookup returns CDR1 SGHVS and CDR2 FNYEAQ. The CDR3 consists of 14 residues. The V gene lost 5 bases and the J gene lost 3 bases, with 13 bases spanning the gap. CDR3 protein: CASSASVIEETQYF. CDR3 DNA: TGTGCCAGCAGCGCGTCGGTGATCGAAGAGACCCAGTACTTC.

This chain joins TRBV6-4 and TRBJ1-6; TRBD1 matches 8 bases. Germline lookup yields CDR1 MRHNA and CDR2 SNTAGT. V shed 5 bases, J shed 10 bases, and the junction held 7 bases outside the gene matches. This CDR3 spans 14 amino acids. For the CDR3, the DNA is TGTGCCAGCAGTCCAGGGACAGGATTCTCACCCCTCCACTTT. Translating it yields CASSPGTGFSPLHF.

CDR3 in amino acids: CASSEGATGFTTEAFF. The CDR3 DNA reads as TGTGCCAGCAGCGAGGGCGCGACAGGCTTTACCACTGAAGCTTTCTTT. This chain uses TRBV9 with TRBJ1-1, with a possible D match to TRBD1 (6 bases). This CDR3 comprises 16 residues. V gave up 3 bases and J gave up 4 bases, with 19 bases separating them. Germline V lookup: CDR1 SGDLS, CDR2 YYNGEE.

The chain couples TRBV4-2 to TRBJ2-5, with 7 bases fitting TRBD2. V shed 0 bases, J shed 1 base, and the junction held 5 bases outside the gene matches. The CDR3 is 16 amino acids. Germline CDR1 is LGHNA and CDR2 is YNFKEQ. The CDR3 coding sequence is TGTGCCAGCAGCCAAGATCCAGCGGGGAGCCAAGAGACCCAGTACTTC. It specifies CASSQDPAGSQETQYF.

The chain has TRBV19 and TRBJ2-1, with 7 positions matching TRBD2. The CDR3 covers 15 residues. Germline CDR1 LNHDA, CDR2 SQIVND (reference sequence). J lost 4 bases, V lost 6 bases, and 9 bases had no gene match. CDR3 region: CASSSSGWAYNEQFF. The CDR3 bases are TGTGCCAGTAGCAGTAGCGGGTGGGCTTACAATGAGCAGTTCTTC.

The chain recombines TRBV2 with TRBJ1-1; D not resolved. CDR1 is SNHLY, CDR2 FYNNEI, per germline. The V end lost 4 bases, the J end lost 7 bases, and 7 bases lay between the germline ends. CDR3 size: 11 residues. The CDR3 DNA follows: TGTGCCAGCAGTGGTGTAATTGAAGCTTTCTTT. It translates to CASSGVIEAFF. Full variable domain (rest looked up from reference TRBV2 and TRBJ1-1): EPEVTQTPSHQVTQMGQEVILRCVPISNHLYFYWYRQILGQKVEFLVSFYNNEISEKSEIFDDQFSVERPDGSNFTLKIRSTKLEDSAMYFCASSGVIEAFFGQGTRLTVV.

This clone has at least ten counts. At one boundary the junction diverges from the germline segment, which might be a read error. The chain employs TRBV5-6 and TRBJ1-6; no definite D call. The CDR3 has 16 amino acids. The V gene's germline CDR1 is SGHDT and CDR2 YYEEEE. CDR3 in DNA: TGTGCCAGCAGCTTGGCTTCAAGCTCCTATAATTCCCCCCTCCACTTT. Its translation: CASSLASSSYNSPLHF.

This chain links TRBV4-2 with TRBJ1-1, with D possibly matching TRBD1 (6 bases). Trimming shortened V by 0 bases and J by 0 bases, and 17 bases separated the two germline ends. Germline V CDR1 and CDR2: LGHNA, YNFKEQ. The CDR3 is 18 residues long. The CDR3 is CASSQDVLDSPMNTEAFF. DNA of the CDR3: TGTGCCAGCAGCCAAGATGTACTGGACAGTCCCATGAACACTGAAGCTTTCTTT.

The chain recombines TRBV27 with TRBJ2-5; D might be TRBD2 (7 bases). V lost 4 bases and J lost 5, with 26 bases in between. The germline V gene has CDR1 MNHEY and CDR2 SMNVEV (reference sequence). There are 18 residues in the CDR3. The CDR3 DNA reads TGTGCCAGCAGTTCCCTAAGGGGGGGCGGGTTCGGGGACGAGACCCAGTACTTC. Amino acid sequence: CASSSLRGGGFGDETQYF.

This clone showed up just once. This rearrangement joins TRBV11-2 to TRBJ2-7; 9 bases are a match to TRBD1. The CDR3 consists of 15 residues. Looked up from germline, CDR1 is SGHAT and CDR2 is FQNNGV. V lost 4 bases, J lost 3 bases, and 7 bases stayed unmatched. The CDR3 nucleotides are TGTGCCAGCAGCTCTGAGACAGGGGGTGGCTACGAGCAGTACTTC. It is translated as CASSSETGGGYEQYF.

This clone has more than one count but fewer than ten. The chain links TRBV10-3 to TRBJ1-1; D uncertain. Germline V lookup: CDR1 ENHRY, CDR2 SYGVKD. The length of the CDR3 is 11 residues. Between the trimmed V and J ends, which lost 7 bases and 3 bases, there was a span of 6 bases. CDR3 sequence (DNA): TGTGCCATCAAACTTGACACTGAAGCTTTCTTT. Protein product: CAIKLDTEAFF.

J is TRBJ2-7 and V is TRBV6-5; weak D call: TRBD1 (5 bases). V lost 0 bases to trimming and J lost 2 bases, with 11 bases between them. There are 15 residues in the CDR3. Germline V gene data show CDR1 as MNHEY and CDR2 as SVGAGI. The CDR3 DNA follows: TGTGCCAGCAGTTACTCGTATAGGGGAACCTACGAGCAGTACTTC. Amino acid sequence: CASSYSYRGTYEQYF.

The genes are TRBV11-3 and TRBJ1-5; 7 positions agree with TRBD1. J was trimmed by 3 bases and V by 5 bases; bases with no gene match: 7. CDR1 and CDR2 (germline): SGHNT, YENEEA. The CDR3 runs 15 residues. CDR3 DNA: TGTGCCAGCAGCCGAAGGACAGGTTTCAATCAGCCCCAGCATTTT. This gives the protein CASSRRTGFNQPQHF.